The 20 T cell receptor delta chains below come from one sample, sequenced in a study of γδ T cells in repeated Plasmodium falciparum infection. TCRdb processed the multiplex PCR reads again with the CATT caller. Among tens of thousands of delta-chain clones, around 1.8% were seen once, and the ten largest hold 15%. Bulk repertoires came from Vgamma9/Vdelta2+ or Vdelta2-negative gammadelta T cells flow-sorted from PBMC. Sequences were obtained from gamma-delta T cells from blood. These receptors all stem from a pool of human donors (malaria-infected and uninfected, not separated).

This clone was counted a few times. The amino acid sequence in TCRdb belongs to a much larger clone and departs from this DNA's translation at residue 19, likely a sequencing read error; the sequence shown is translated from the DNA. The CDR3: CALGERGPTGPWGIRGYTVKLIF. CDR3 coding DNA: TGTGCTCTTGGGGAAAGAGGACCTACAGGACCCTGGGGGATACGCGGGTACACCGTTAAGCTCATCTTT. The J gene has no call, while the V gene is TRDV1; the DNA was not compared with TRDD3, the D call given in the table. Germline CDR1 is TSWWSYY and CDR2 is QGS. CDR3 size: 23 residues.

The sample holds many counts of this clone. The protein recorded in TCRdb matches a much larger clone and deviates from this DNA's translation at residue 14, suggesting a read error; the protein here is obtained by translating the DNA. V usage is TRDV1 and J usage is TRDJ1; possible D gene TRDD3, 5 bases. V lost 1 base and J lost 0, with 27 bases in between. Germline-derived CDR1 and CDR2 are TSWWSYY and QGS. The CDR3 is 21 residues long. As DNA, the CDR3 is TGTGCTCTTGGGGAACGGCCCTTTTTCCCACTTTTACTGGAGGACACCGATAAACTCATCTTT. Its translation is CALGERPFFPLLLEDTDKLIF.

This clone was seen more than once but under ten times. The amino acid sequence in TCRdb belongs to a much larger clone and departs from this DNA's translation at residue 17, likely a sequencing read error; the sequence shown is translated from the DNA. Called V gene: TRDV1; the J gene was not called; the table gives TRDD3 as D, unverified against the DNA. CDR1 is TSWWSYY and CDR2 is QGS in the germline V gene. The CDR3 is 21 residues long. CDR3: CALGVQPSHTLWGIRVGKLTF. The CDR3 nucleotides are TGTGCTCTTGGGGTACAGCCTTCCCACACCTTATGGGGGATAAGGGTAGGTAAACTCACCTTT.

Regarding this clone: A read error likely explains why the TCRdb protein, taken from a much larger clone, differs from this DNA's translation at residue 8; the protein shown is translated from the DNA. The V and J genes are TRDV1 and TRDJ1; TRDD3 matches 10 bases. V dropped 3 bases and J dropped 7; count of bases not matched to a gene: 17. CDR1 TSWWSYY and CDR2 QGS come from the germline V gene. CDR3 length: 18 amino acids. The CDR3 DNA reads as TGTGCTCTTGGGGAGCCACTACATACTGGGGGATCGGGCGGTAAACTCATCTTT. It encodes CALGEPLHTGGSGGKLIF.

The chain employs TRDV2 and TRDJ2; D might be TRDD3 (6 bases). The J gene, left out of TCRdb, was set here by checking the DNA against germline. The V gene lost 9 bases and the J gene lost 3 bases, with 19 bases spanning the gap. This CDR3 has 15 residues. Germline V lookup: CDR1 GEAIGNYY, CDR2 EKD. This CDR3 reads CATVLGTNLTAQLFF. CDR3 DNA sequence: TGTGCCACCGTACTGGGAACGAACCTGACAGCACAACTCTTCTTT.

This clone was detected a few times. TCRdb's listed protein matches a much larger clone and diverges from this DNA's translation at residue 6, likely through a read error; the protein shown comes from the DNA. The CDR3 coding sequence is TGTGCCTGTGACAAGTCCTGTGTTCTCCCGAGGTACTGGGCCTCGCCCCTATGGGGCACCGATAAACTCATCTTT. This translates into CACDKSCVLPRYWASPLWGTDKLIF. V is TRDV2 and J is TRDJ1, with D tentatively TRDD3 (6 bases). The CDR3 extends over 25 amino acids. Trimming removed 2 bases at V and 1 base at J, with 43 bases between. Germline-derived CDR1 and CDR2 are GEAIGNYY and EKD.

Many counts were recorded for this clone. A much larger clone differs from this one at a single base, so this may be a read error. The chain recombines TRDV1 with TRDJ1; D is ambiguous. The J gene comes from matching the DNA to germline here; TCRdb lacks it. Trimming cost V 3 bases and J 3 bases, with 11 bases left between them. Germline V gene sequence: CDR1 TSWWSYY, CDR2 QGS. The CDR3 is 14 amino acids. This chain's CDR3 is CALGDLTSADKLIF. In nucleotides, the CDR3 is TGTGCTCTTGGGGATCTAACCAGTGCCGATAAACTCATCTTT.

This clone was found a few times. TCRdb's protein for this DNA is that of a much larger clone and differs from the translation at residue 19, likely a read error; the protein shown is the DNA translation. There is no J gene call, but TRDV2 is given as the V gene; TRDD3, the D gene given by the table, was not confirmed from the DNA. Germline assignment: CDR1 GEAIGNYY and CDR2 EKD. The CDR3 totals 20 residues. CDR3 bases: TGTGCCTGTGACGCAGCATACTGGGGGATACGGTCCCCATACACCGATAAACTCACCTTT. This translates into CACDAAYWGIRSPYTDKLTF.

Remarks on this clone: TCRdb pairs this DNA with a much larger clone's protein that differs at residue 5, likely a read error; the protein shown was translated from the DNA. The chain joins TRDV1 to TRDJ1; TRDD2 or TRDD3 may be the D gene (5 bases each). The germline V gene has CDR1 TSWWSYY and CDR2 QGS. The CDR3 is 19 residues long. This CDR3 is CALGPYGKWRWAYTDKLTF. CDR3 in DNA: TGTGCTCTTGGGCCATACGGTAAATGGCGTTGGGCCTACACTGATAAACTCACCTTT.

A few counts support this clone. A far larger clone is off by one base, so a read error is likely. This sample includes further DNA sequences coding for the same CDR3. The genes are TRDV1 and TRDJ1, with TRDD3 identical over 11 bases. Per the germline V gene, CDR1 is TSWWSYY and CDR2 is QGS. The CDR3 totals 21 residues. The CDR3 is CALGLTFLPVLGDNPTDKLIF. As DNA, the CDR3 is TGTGCTCTTGGGCTAACCTTCCTACCCGTACTGGGGGATAATCCCACCGATAAACTCATTTTT.

As concerns this clone: The translation of this DNA and the TCRdb protein of a much larger clone differ at residue 14, probably owing to a read error; the protein shown here is translated from the DNA. The chain is built from TRDV1 and TRDJ1; either TRDD2 or TRDD3 may fit D (5 bases each). TCRdb lists no J gene, so it was determined here by aligning the DNA to germline. Germline V gene sequence: CDR1 TSWWSYY, CDR2 QGS. Trimming pared 0 bases from V and 0 bases from J, leaving 32 bases between. The CDR3 runs to 23 residues. The CDR3, as DNA: TGTGCTCTTGGGGAACTCTACTCCCATCCCTACCGGGGACCCCTACCGTACACCGATAAACTCATCTTT. Protein sequence: CALGELYSHPYRGPLPYTDKLIF.

Concerning this clone itself: TCRdb lists the protein of a much larger clone for this DNA, which differs at residue 3, so this is likely a read error; the protein given here is translated from the DNA itself. V is TRDV2 and J is TRDJ1; 9 bases line up with TRDD3. Matching the DNA to germline supplied the J gene, which TCRdb does not give. CDR1 and CDR2 from the germline V gene are GEAIGNYY and EKD. CDR3 length equals 19 residues. Here the CDR3 reads CARDTRVLLGDGYTDKLIF. In nucleotides, the CDR3 is TGTGCCCGTGACACGCGGGTTTTACTGGGGGACGGATACACCGATAAACTCATCTTT.

This clone has just a few counts. For this DNA, TCRdb reports the protein of a much larger clone, which diverges at residue 3, most likely from a read error; the protein presented here is translated directly from the DNA. The J gene is TRDJ1, the V gene TRDV1; 12 bases fit TRDD3. Trimming removed 10 bases from V and 0 bases from J; junction bases left unmatched: 21. CDR1 and CDR2 (germline): TSWWSYY, QGS. The length of the CDR3 is 20 residues. As DNA, the CDR3 is TGTGCTCCTTGGGACCCCCCACCCACTGGGGGATACCTGTACACCGATAAACTCATCTTT. It yields the protein CAPWDPPPTGGYLYTDKLIF.

This clone was detected a few times. This may be a read error: a much more frequent sequence differs by one nucleotide. The chain combines TRDV1 with TRDJ1; D possibly matches TRDD2 or TRDD3 (7 bases each). The germline gives CDR1 TSWWSYY, CDR2 QGS. Trimming cost V 1 base and J 2 bases, with 41 bases left between them. The CDR3 has 25 amino acids. DNA for the CDR3: TGTGCTCTTGGGGAACCACGCCGGGGCCGTTCCTACGTCTGTACTGGGGATCCGAGTACCGATAAACTCATCTTT. Translating gives CALGEPRRGRSYVCTGDPSTDKLIF.

A word on this clone: TCRdb's protein, taken from a much larger clone, differs from this DNA's translation at residue 3, likely owing to a read error; the protein displayed comes from the DNA. This chain uses TRDV2 with TRDJ3; 7 nucleotides match TRDD3. TCRdb leaves out the J gene; it was filled in here by matching the DNA to germline. The CDR3 contains 19 residues. Germline CDR1 is GEAIGNYY and CDR2 is EKD. The CDR3 bases are TGTGCCGGTGACACTCCTGGGGGTCAAAGCTCCTGGGACACCCGACAGATGTTTTTC. This sequence encodes CAGDTPGGQSSWDTRQMFF.

This clone was counted a few times. TCRdb records a much larger clone's protein for this DNA, with a difference at residue 21 that likely arises from a read error; the protein given is the translation of the DNA. V and J are TRDV1 and TRDJ1; TRDD3 matches 12 bases. Since TCRdb gives no J gene, matching the DNA to germline was used here to assign it. Trimming cost V 0 bases and J 5 bases; bases outside gene matches: 34. This CDR3 is built from 26 residues. Germline assignment: CDR1 TSWWSYY and CDR2 QGS. CDR3 sequence reads: CALGELATFLRGTYNWGILGSDKLIF. DNA for the CDR3: TGTGCTCTTGGGGAACTGGCCACCTTCCTACGAGGGACTTATAACTGGGGGATACTTGGGTCGGATAAACTCATCTTT.

The sample holds a few counts of this clone. TCRdb pairs this DNA with a much larger clone's protein that differs at residue 14, likely a read error; the protein shown was translated from the DNA. This chain connects TRDV3 to TRDJ1, with TRDD3 matching 10 bases. The CDR3 sequence is 16 residues long. CDR1 and CDR2 from the germline V gene are TVYSNPD and GDNSRS (reference sequence). This chain's CDR3 is CASERGIRARTDKRIF. CDR3 DNA: TGTGCCTCCGAAAGGGGGATACGCGCTAGGACCGATAAACGCATCTTT.

There are a few counts of this clone. The likely explanation is a read error, given a far larger clone one base away. This sample also contains other DNA sequences that code for the same CDR3. V is TRDV1 and J is TRDJ1; 10 bases align to TRDD3. Germline trimming cut 2 bases from V and 8 bases from J; bases unmatched to any gene: 26. Germline V gene lookup returns CDR1 TSWWSYY and CDR2 QGS. This CDR3 is built from 21 residues. The CDR3 DNA reads as TGTGCTCTTGGGGAAACCTTAAAATTCACGGGGTACTGGGGGATCCTGGGGAAACTCATCTTT. As protein: CALGETLKFTGYWGILGKLIF.

This clone was picked up a small number of times. TCRdb's entry gives the protein of a much larger clone, which mismatches this DNA's translation at residue 14, likely from a read error; the protein reported here is translated from the DNA. The chain employs TRDV1 and TRDJ1; D remains unclear. The germline V and J ends were trimmed by 3 bases and 3 bases, with 26 bases remaining between them. Looked up from germline, CDR1 is TSWWSYY and CDR2 is QGS. The CDR3 loop spans 19 amino acids. The DNA for the CDR3 is TGTGCTCTTGGGGATCTCTCGCTATTCCCATCCCAGTACGCCGATAAACTCATCTTT. This sequence encodes CALGDLSLFPSQYADKLIF.

This clone appeared a few times. TCRdb attributes to this sequence the protein of a much larger clone, which differs from the DNA translation at residue 17; a read error is likely, and the protein displayed is translated from the DNA. The chain employs TRDV1 and TRDJ1; D is perhaps TRDD3 (6 bases). Because TCRdb records no J gene, it was assigned here through a match of the DNA to germline. Trimming took 2 bases from V and 3 from J, leaving 34 bases between them. In germline, CDR1 is TSWWSYY, CDR2 QGS. This CDR3 region has 22 residues. CDR3 DNA sequence: TGTGCTCTTGGGGAAATGGGAGATATCGGATATACTGGGAGATTCAACGCCGATAAACTCATCTTT. This translates into CALGEMGDIGYTGRFNADKLIF.